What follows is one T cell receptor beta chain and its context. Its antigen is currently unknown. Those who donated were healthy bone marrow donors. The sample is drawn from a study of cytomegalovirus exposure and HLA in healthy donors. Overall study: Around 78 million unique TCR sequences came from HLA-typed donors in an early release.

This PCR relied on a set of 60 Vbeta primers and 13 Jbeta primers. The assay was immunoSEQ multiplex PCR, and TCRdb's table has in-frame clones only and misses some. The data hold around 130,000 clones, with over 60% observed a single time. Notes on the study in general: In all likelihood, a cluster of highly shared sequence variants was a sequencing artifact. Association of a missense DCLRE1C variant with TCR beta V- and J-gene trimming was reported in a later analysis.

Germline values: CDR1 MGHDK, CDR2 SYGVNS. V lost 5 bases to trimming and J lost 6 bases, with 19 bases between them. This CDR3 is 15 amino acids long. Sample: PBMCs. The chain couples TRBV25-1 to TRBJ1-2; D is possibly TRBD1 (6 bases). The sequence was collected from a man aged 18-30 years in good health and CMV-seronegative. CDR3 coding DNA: TGTGCCAGCAGTAAAGGGACACCCGCCGGGGATGGCTACACCTTC. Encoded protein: CASSKGTPAGDGYTF.